The 26 T cell receptor beta chains below were found in one sample sequenced in a study of monozygotic twins with inflammatory bowel disease. TCRdb re-called the 5' RACE reads and shows each CDR3 protein once, DNA omitted. Its table lists some 160,000 distinct CDR3 sequences. Specimen: blood. The receptors originated from a human donor with ulcerative colitis or Crohn's disease, or a healthy co-twin of an affected twin (not recorded which).

CDR3 in amino acids: CSALDRSPDTQYF. The rearrangement joins TRBV20-1 to TRBJ2-3. The CDR3 has 13 amino acids. Germline values: CDR1 DFQATT, CDR2 SNEGSKA (reference sequence).

The CDR3 loop is CASSDPWTSLFYEQYF. This sequence joins TRBV5-6 and TRBJ2-7; TCRdb returns TRBD2, unconfirmable since there is no DNA. The germline CDR1 and CDR2 sequences are SGHDT and YYEEEE. The CDR3 has 16 amino acids.

This chain links TRBV11-1 with TRBJ2-1. Germline V gene sequence: CDR1 SGHAT, CDR2 FQDESV (reference sequence). The CDR3 sequence is 15 residues long. The CDR3 loop reads CASSLALANYNEQFF.

V usage is TRBV11-2 and J usage is TRBJ1-5. Germline V gives CDR1 SGHAT, CDR2 FQNNGV. CDR3 length equals 13 residues. The CDR3 here is CASSLESNQPQHF.

This sequence joins TRBV5-1 and TRBJ2-7. CDR1 SGHRS and CDR2 YFSETQ come from the germline V gene. The CDR3 is 14 residues long. CDR3 region: CASSSDTGTHEQYF.

The chain carries TRBV20-1 and TRBJ2-1; TCRdb gives TRBD1 as the D gene, but with no DNA this cannot be confirmed. Germline V lookup: CDR1 DFQATT, CDR2 SNEGSKA (reference sequence). The length of the CDR3 is 11 residues. The CDR3 here is CIPTGGNEQFF.

This sequence joins TRBV12-3 or TRBV12-4 and TRBJ1-4. There are 13 residues in the CDR3. Here the CDR3 reads CASGLDVVGKLFF.

J is TRBJ2-3 and V is TRBV5-1; TCRdb indicates TRBD2, and absent DNA this call remains unverified. The CDR3 is 15 residues long. Looked up from germline, CDR1 is SGHRS and CDR2 is YFSETQ. CDR3: CASSLAAGITDTQYF.

The chain joins TRBV7-2 to TRBJ2-1. Germline lookup yields CDR1 SGHTA and CDR2 FQGNSA. The CDR3 consists of 13 residues. The CDR3 reads CASREAPYNEQFF. The full variable domain, in which reference TRBV7-2 and TRBJ2-1 provide the parts outside the CDR3, is GAGVSQSPSNKVTEKGKDVELRCDPISGHTALYWYRQSLGQGLEFLIYFQGNSAPDKSGLPSDRFSAERTGGSVSTLTIQRTQQEDSAVYLCASREAPYNEQFFGPGTRLTVL.

The chain couples TRBV27 to TRBJ1-1; TCRdb's assignment of TRBD1 cannot be checked, as there is no DNA. This CDR3 contains 14 residues. Germline CDR1 is MNHEY and CDR2 is SMNVEV (reference sequence). The CDR3 is CASSLRGGQTEAFF.

This sequence joins TRBV21-1 and TRBJ2-1; checking the TCRdb D call of TRBD1 is not possible without DNA. TRBV21-1 has pseudogene status. This CDR3 is built from 14 residues. This CDR3 is CASSKTGGSNEQFF.

The V call is TRBV5-5, the J call TRBJ1-1; the TCRdb D gene call, TRBD1, has no DNA to confirm it. The CDR3 sequence is 15 residues long. Germline V gene data show CDR1 as SGHKS and CDR2 as YYEKEE (reference sequence). This CDR3 is CASSYPGTANTEAFF.

This chain joins TRBV12-3 or TRBV12-4 and TRBJ1-1. The CDR3 consists of 13 residues. The CDR3 here is CASSWTTYTEAFF.

This chain joins TRBV27 and TRBJ2-2; TCRdb outputs TRBD2, but without DNA this stays unchecked. CDR3 size: 15 residues. In germline, CDR1 is MNHEY, CDR2 SMNVEV (reference sequence). CDR3 sequence: CASGLAGGVPGELFF.

V is TRBV5-1 and J is TRBJ2-2. The CDR3 length is 12 residues. Germline loops: CDR1 SGHRS, CDR2 YFSETQ. The CDR3 region is CASSRLSGELFF.

V usage is TRBV30 and J usage is TRBJ2-4; the D call from TCRdb, TRBD1, cannot be confirmed without DNA. The germline V gene encodes CDR1 GTSNPN and CDR2 SVGIG (reference sequence). This CDR3 is built from 14 residues. CDR3 region: CAWNEGQGANMQYF.

The chain couples TRBV10-3 to TRBJ2-7. This CDR3 spans 12 amino acids. Germline loops: CDR1 ENHRY, CDR2 SYGVKD. The CDR3 loop is CAILGSGSEQYF.

CDR3 protein: CASSWGSDNSPLHF. This chain joins TRBV27 and TRBJ1-6; TCRdb's D gene call, TRBD1, goes unchecked for lack of DNA. There are 14 residues in the CDR3. Germline lookup yields CDR1 MNHEY and CDR2 SMNVEV (reference sequence).

The chain is built from TRBV11-2 and TRBJ2-5. CDR1 SGHAT and CDR2 FQNNGV come from the germline V gene. The CDR3 is 14 residues long. The CDR3 sequence is CASSSSLQQETQYF.

The rearrangement uses TRBV29-1 and TRBJ1-5; TCRdb calls TRBD1, which cannot be checked without DNA. This CDR3 is 15 amino acids long. Germline V gives CDR1 SQVTM, CDR2 ANQGSEA. The CDR3 sequence is CSVGLGQGANQPQHF.

The chain has TRBV20-1 and TRBJ2-3; there is no DNA to check the TCRdb D call of TRBD2. The CDR3 extends over 13 amino acids. Germline V gene data show CDR1 as DFQATT and CDR2 as SNEGSKA (reference sequence). The CDR3 spells CSASGLEGDTQYF.

This sequence joins TRBV7-2 and TRBJ2-4; TCRdb names TRBD1, which stays unverified in the absence of DNA. CDR3 size: 14 residues. The germline V gene has CDR1 SGHTA and CDR2 FQGNSA. CDR3 region: CASSPGAAKNIQYF.

The chain combines TRBV4-2 with TRBJ1-1; with no DNA, the TCRdb D assignment of TRBD1 cannot be verified. This CDR3 is 16 amino acids long. The germline V gene encodes CDR1 LGHNA and CDR2 YNFKEQ. The CDR3 spells CASSQDRERGGTEAFF.

The chain uses TRBV28 and TRBJ1-1. The CDR3 runs 14 residues. Germline CDR1 is MDHEN and CDR2 is SYDVKM. CDR3 region: CASLPSGKNTEAFF.

The CDR3 loop is CASSYHRLLGLAGEGEQFF. The V call is TRBV6-2 or TRBV6-3, the J call TRBJ2-1; TCRdb's D gene call, TRBD2, goes unchecked for lack of DNA. The CDR3 runs 19 residues. Germline lookup yields CDR1 MNHEY and CDR2 SVGEGT.

The chain is built from TRBV7-9 and TRBJ2-7; TCRdb names TRBD2, which stays unverified in the absence of DNA. This CDR3 is built from 16 residues. CDR1 and CDR2 (germline): SEHNR, FQNEAQ (reference sequence). CDR3 sequence: CASSFTTASYEREQYF.